This TCR beta chain is drawn from a study of blood T cell repertoires in COVID-19 (dated by TCRdb to about 2020). The study in broad terms: Collaborator samples came from the United States, Italy and Spain and covered acute and convalescent phases of COVID-19. Sample metadata almost always included a de-identified subject ID, COVID-19 status, age in years and sex. The repertoires were released in a freely available public database intended as a resource for research on the immune response to SARS-CoV-2. The dataset comprised deeply sampled blood TCRbeta repertoires from subjects exposed to, actively infected with, or recovered from COVID-19. Where available, HLA class I and class II types were obtained from metadata supplied by the sample provider rather than from assay-based typing. The prospective study material was composed of cDNA or gDNA derived from T cells, B-cell-depleted T cells, or PBMCs. Samples were obtained from the ongoing ImmuneRACE study (first 160 participants) and from 1,254 subjects provided by 6 global collaborators.

In the case of this clone: Its recognized antigen is unknown. Per-nucleotide qualities are absent, and no much larger clonotype sits a single base away.

According to the germline V gene, CDR1 reads KGHDR and CDR2 reads SFDVKD. Taken from cysteine to phenylalanine, the CDR3 has 14 residues. The only DNA kept is the CDR3, 42 bases in frame from the first base. V loses 4 bases at its end and J loses 8 bases; junction bases beyond the gene matches: 9. Beyond this particular receptor, the publication reports: How much clinical and demographic metadata was included differed by source and by participant, and the metadata was provided uncurated.

The immunoSEQ Assay, a bias-controlled multiplex PCR, was used to amplify TCRbeta CDR3 regions from genomic DNA. The original methods were these. Nucleated cell counts per sample were estimated from amplification of reference gene primers within the assay. Sequence reads were collapsed and filtered to measure the absolute abundance of every unique TCRbeta CDR3 rearrangement. For each sample, productive Simpson clonality was calculated by taking the square root of Simpson's diversity index across productive rearrangements. Entries here come from immuneACCESS through TCRdb and include only in-frame sequences with V and J called. Some clones fail to appear in such tables; in the studies checked, an unresolved V gene covers under half of the shortfall, and the cause of the remainder is unknown. The DNA was the basis for D and trimming; V, J and clone size are from that table. The sample yields 280,000 or so clones; roughly 89% were counted once. In total, the top ten clones hold 1.7% of the sample.

Participants in the prospective study were aged 18 to 89 years, lived in 24 United States geographic areas, and enrolled through a virtual design. To assign participants to cohorts, the prospective study relied on clinical history that participants themselves reported in a screening survey and a study questionnaire. Mobile phlebotomists in the prospective study collected whole blood, serum and a nasopharyngeal or oropharyngeal swab from every participant. Prospective study participants could optionally give additional blood draws and questionnaires over an approximately 2-month period. Before DNA extraction, prospective study blood samples were shipped either frozen or at room temperature.

The sequence links TRBV24-1 to TRBJ1-2; TRBD1 agrees with 7 junctional bases. The sequencing sample was made of PBMCs or T cells enriched from blood (not recorded which). The source is a woman aged 18-29 years with acute COVID-19. The encoded CDR3 is CATSDRGTDRGYTF. The base sequence is TGTGCCACCAGTGACCGGGGGACAGACCGGGGCTACACCTTC.